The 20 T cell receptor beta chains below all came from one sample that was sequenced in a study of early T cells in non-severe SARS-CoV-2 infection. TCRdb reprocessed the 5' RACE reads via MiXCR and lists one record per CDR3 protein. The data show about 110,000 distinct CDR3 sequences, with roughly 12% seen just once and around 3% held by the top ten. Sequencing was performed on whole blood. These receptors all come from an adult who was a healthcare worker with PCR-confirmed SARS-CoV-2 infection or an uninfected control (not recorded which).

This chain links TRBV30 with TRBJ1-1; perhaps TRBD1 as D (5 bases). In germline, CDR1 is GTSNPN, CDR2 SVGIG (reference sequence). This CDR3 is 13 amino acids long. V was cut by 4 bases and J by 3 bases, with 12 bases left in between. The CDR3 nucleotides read TGTGCCTGGACAGGGAGGAGCGACACTGAAGCTTTCTTT. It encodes CAWTGRSDTEAFF.

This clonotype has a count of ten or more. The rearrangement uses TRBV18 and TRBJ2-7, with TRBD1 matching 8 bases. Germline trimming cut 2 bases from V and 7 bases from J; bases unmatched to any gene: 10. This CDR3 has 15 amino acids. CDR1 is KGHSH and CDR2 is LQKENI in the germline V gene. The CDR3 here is CASSPTKGQGGEQYF. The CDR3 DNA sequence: TGTGCCAGCTCACCAACTAAAGGACAGGGCGGGGAGCAGTACTTC.

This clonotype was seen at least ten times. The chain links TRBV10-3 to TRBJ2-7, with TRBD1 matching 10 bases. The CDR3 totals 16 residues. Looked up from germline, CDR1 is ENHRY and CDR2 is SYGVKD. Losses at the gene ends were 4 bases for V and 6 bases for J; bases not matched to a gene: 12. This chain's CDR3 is CAISGGGQGVVREQYF. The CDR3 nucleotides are TGTGCCATCAGTGGGGGCGGACAGGGGGTGGTGCGCGAGCAGTACTTC.

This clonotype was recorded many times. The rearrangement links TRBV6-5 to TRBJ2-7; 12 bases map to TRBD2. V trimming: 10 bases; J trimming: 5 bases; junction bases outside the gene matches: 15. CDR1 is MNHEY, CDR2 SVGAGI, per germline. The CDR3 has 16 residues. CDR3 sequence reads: CATRGLAGGQSHEQYF. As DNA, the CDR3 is TGTGCCACGAGGGGGCTAGCGGGGGGGCAAAGCCACGAGCAGTACTTC.

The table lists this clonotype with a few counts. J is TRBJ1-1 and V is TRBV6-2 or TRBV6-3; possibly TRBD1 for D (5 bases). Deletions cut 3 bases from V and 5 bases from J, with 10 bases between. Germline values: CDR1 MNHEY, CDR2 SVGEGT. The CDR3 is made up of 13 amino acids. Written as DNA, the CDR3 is TGTGCCAGCAGTTATAGGGAGGGGACTGAAGCTTTCTTT. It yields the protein CASSYREGTEAFF.

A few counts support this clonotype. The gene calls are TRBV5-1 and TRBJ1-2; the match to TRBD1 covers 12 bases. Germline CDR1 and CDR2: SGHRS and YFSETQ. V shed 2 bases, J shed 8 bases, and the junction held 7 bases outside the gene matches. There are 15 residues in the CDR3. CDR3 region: CASSLPGQGASGYTF. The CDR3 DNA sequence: TGCGCCAGCAGCTTACCGGGACAGGGGGCGTCAGGCTACACCTTC. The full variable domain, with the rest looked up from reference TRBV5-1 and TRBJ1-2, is KAGVTQTPRYLIKTRGQQVTLSCSPISGHRSVSWYQQTPGQGLQFLFEYFSETQRNKGNFPGRFSGRQFSNSRSEMNVSTLELGDSALYLCASSLPGQGASGYTFGSGTRLTVV.

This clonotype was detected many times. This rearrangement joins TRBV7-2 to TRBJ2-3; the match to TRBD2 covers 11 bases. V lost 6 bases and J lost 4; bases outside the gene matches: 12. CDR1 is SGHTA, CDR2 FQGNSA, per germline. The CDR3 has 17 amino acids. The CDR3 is CASSPRGSGGASDTQYF. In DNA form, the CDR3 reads TGTGCCAGCAGTCCTCGAGGTAGCGGGGGGGCCTCAGATACGCAGTATTTT.

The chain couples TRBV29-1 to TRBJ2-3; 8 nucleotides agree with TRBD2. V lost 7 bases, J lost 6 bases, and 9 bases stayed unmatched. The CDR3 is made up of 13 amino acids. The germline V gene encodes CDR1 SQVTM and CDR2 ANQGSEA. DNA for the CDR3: TGCAGCGCTGGCTGGCTAGCGGGCGATACGCAGTATTTT. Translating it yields CSAGWLAGDTQYF.

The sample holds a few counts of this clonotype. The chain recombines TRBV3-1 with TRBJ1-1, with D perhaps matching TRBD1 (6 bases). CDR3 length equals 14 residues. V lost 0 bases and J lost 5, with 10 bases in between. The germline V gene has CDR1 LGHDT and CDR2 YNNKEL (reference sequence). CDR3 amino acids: CASSQDKGGTEAFF. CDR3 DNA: TGTGCCAGCAGCCAAGACAAAGGGGGGACTGAAGCTTTCTTT.

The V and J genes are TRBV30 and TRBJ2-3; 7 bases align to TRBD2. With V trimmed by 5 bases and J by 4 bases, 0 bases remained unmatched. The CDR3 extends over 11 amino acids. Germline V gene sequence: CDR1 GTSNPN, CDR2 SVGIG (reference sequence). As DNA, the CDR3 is TGTGCCTGGGCGGGGGCAGATACGCAGTATTTT. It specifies CAWAGADTQYF.

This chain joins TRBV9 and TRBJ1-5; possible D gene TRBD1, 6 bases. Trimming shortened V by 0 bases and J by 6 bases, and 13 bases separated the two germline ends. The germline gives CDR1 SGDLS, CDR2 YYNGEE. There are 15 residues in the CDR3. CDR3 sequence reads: CASSVEAGVGQPQHF. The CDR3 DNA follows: TGTGCCAGCAGCGTAGAAGCAGGGGTGGGTCAGCCCCAGCATTTT.

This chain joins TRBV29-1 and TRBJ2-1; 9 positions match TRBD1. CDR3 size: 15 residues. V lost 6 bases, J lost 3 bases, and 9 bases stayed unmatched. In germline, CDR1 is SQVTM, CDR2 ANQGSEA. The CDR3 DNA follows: TGCAGCGTCCACCAGGGGACAGGGTACTACAATGAGCAGTTCTTC. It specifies CSVHQGTGYYNEQFF.

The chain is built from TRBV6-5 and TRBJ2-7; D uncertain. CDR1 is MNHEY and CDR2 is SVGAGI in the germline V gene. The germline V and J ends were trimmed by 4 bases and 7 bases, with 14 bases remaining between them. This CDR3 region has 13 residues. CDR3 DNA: TGTGCCAGCAGTTCTGGGTCGCCCCGGGAGCAGTACTTC. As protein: CASSSGSPREQYF.

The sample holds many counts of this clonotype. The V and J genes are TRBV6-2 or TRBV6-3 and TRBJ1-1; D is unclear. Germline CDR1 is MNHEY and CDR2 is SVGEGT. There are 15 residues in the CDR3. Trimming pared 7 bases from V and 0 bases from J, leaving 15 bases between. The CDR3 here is CASTPQAVLNTEAFF. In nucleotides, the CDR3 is TGTGCCAGCACCCCCCAGGCTGTACTGAACACTGAAGCTTTCTTT.

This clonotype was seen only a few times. The chain's CDR3 is CAISEGQAGTGTDTQYF. As DNA, the CDR3 is TGTGCCATCAGTGAAGGCCAAGCGGGAACAGGCACAGATACGCAGTATTTT. V usage is TRBV10-3 and J usage is TRBJ2-3, with 7 nucleotides matching TRBD2. V dropped 3 bases and J dropped 1; count of bases not matched to a gene: 10. Looked up from germline, CDR1 is ENHRY and CDR2 is SYGVKD. The CDR3 has 17 amino acids.

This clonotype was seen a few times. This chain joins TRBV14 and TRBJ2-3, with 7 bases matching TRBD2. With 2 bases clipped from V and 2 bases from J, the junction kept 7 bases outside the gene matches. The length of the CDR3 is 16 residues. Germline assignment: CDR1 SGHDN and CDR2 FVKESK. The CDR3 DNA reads TGTGCCAGCAGCCAATTTGGACTAGAGCTCACAGATACGCAGTATTTT. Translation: CASSQFGLELTDTQYF.

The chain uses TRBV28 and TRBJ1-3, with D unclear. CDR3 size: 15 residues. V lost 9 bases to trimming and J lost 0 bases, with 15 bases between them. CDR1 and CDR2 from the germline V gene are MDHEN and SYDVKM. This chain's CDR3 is CARRSPRSSGNTIYF. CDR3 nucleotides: TGTGCCAGGAGGAGTCCCCGGAGCTCTGGAAACACCATATATTTT.

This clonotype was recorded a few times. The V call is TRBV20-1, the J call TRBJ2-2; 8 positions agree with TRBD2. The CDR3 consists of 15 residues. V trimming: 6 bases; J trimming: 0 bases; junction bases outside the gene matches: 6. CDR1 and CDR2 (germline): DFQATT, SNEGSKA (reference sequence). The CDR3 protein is CSAFPGLANTGELFF. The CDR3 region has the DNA TGCAGTGCCTTTCCGGGACTAGCGAACACCGGGGAGCTGTTTTTT.

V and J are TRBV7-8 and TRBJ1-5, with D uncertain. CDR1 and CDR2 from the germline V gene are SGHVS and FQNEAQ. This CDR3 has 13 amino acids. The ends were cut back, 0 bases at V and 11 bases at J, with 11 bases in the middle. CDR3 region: CASSLAGFRTQHF. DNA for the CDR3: TGTGCCAGCAGCTTAGCGGGGTTTAGGACCCAGCATTTT. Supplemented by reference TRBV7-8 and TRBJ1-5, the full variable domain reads GAGVSQSPRYKVAKRGQDVALRCDPISGHVSLFWYQQALGQGPEFLTYFQNEAQLDKSGLPSDRFFAERPEGSVSTLKIQRTQQEDSAVYLCASSLAGFRTQHFGDGTRLSIL.

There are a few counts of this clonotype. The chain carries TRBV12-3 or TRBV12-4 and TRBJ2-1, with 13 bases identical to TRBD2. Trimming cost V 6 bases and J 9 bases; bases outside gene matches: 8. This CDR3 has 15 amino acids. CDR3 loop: CASSATSGRAIEQFF. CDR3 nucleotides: TGTGCCAGCAGCGCTACTAGCGGGAGGGCCATTGAGCAGTTCTTC.